A single sample is the source of the 28 T cell receptor beta chains below, sequenced in a study of shared clonotypes between healthy human individuals. Produced via immunoSEQ multiplex PCR; TCRdb's table is partial and in-frame only. Seen here are 1.4 million or so clones, 98% observed once, and the top ten hold approximately 0.4%. The sample was naive CD4+ T cells sorted from blood. Subset meaning: CD45RA+ positively selected. These receptor sequences come from a man aged 25 to 40 in good health.

On this clone: Other DNA sequences from this sample encode an identical CDR3 as well. CDR3 in amino acids: CASSPRTVNTGELFF. The CDR3 DNA reads as TGTGCCAGCAGCCCCCGGACAGTAAACACCGGGGAGCTGTTTTTT. This sequence joins TRBV9 and TRBJ2-2, with a possible D match to TRBD1 (6 bases). V lost 4 bases and J 2 bases, leaving 12 bases between the germline ends. This CDR3 contains 15 residues. The germline V gene encodes CDR1 SGDLS and CDR2 YYNGEE.

The chain links TRBV19 to TRBJ2-5, with D tentatively TRBD2 (6 bases). There are 14 residues in the CDR3. The V and J ends lost 5 bases and 5 bases respectively, with 15 bases between them. CDR1 is LNHDA, CDR2 SQIVND, per germline (reference sequence). The CDR3 is CASSRTGSPETQYF. The CDR3 DNA is TGTGCCAGTAGTCGAACCGGGAGTCCGGAGACCCAGTACTTC.

This sequence joins TRBV11-2 and TRBJ2-1; D is undetermined. Germline CDR1 and CDR2: SGHAT and FQNNGV. The CDR3 spans 14 residues. The V end was cut by 0 bases, the J end by 10 bases, with 13 bases between. CDR3 bases: TGTGCCAGCAGCTTAGATTCTGCGCTACCGGAGCAGTTCTTC. Protein product: CASSLDSALPEQFF.

This sequence joins TRBV5-4 and TRBJ2-7, with 7 bases matching TRBD1. The junction had 11 bases not matched to a gene; V was cut back by 2 bases and J by 6 bases. The CDR3 is 15 residues long. Germline CDR1 reads SGHNT; CDR2 reads YYREEE (reference sequence). The CDR3 here is CASSLGQAPPGEQYF. The CDR3 DNA follows: TGTGCCAGCAGCTTAGGACAGGCCCCCCCCGGCGAGCAGTACTTC.

The chain carries TRBV6-6 and TRBJ2-7, with D unclear. V was shortened by 6 bases and J by 3 bases, with 18 bases between the two germline ends. The CDR3 has 15 residues. The V gene's germline CDR1 is MNHNY and CDR2 SVGAGI (reference sequence). In DNA form, the CDR3 reads TGTGCCAGCAGACTCGAAACGCGGACCCTCTACGAGCAGTACTTC. It is translated as CASRLETRTLYEQYF.

The J gene is TRBJ1-1, the V gene TRBV29-1; 8 nucleotides align to TRBD1. Losses at the gene ends were 0 bases for V and 7 bases for J; bases not matched to a gene: 16. The CDR3 is made up of 17 amino acids. Germline V lookup: CDR1 SQVTM, CDR2 ANQGSEA. CDR3 bases: TGCAGCGTTGAAGAGAGGACAGGGTCCCGGGGAAGGGGTGAAGCTTTCTTT. This translates into CSVEERTGSRGRGEAFF.

The V call is TRBV5-4, the J call TRBJ2-1, with 11 bases identical to TRBD2. The CDR3 is 15 residues long. Trimming removed 3 bases from V and 4 bases from J; junction bases left unmatched: 3. Germline CDR1 and CDR2: SGHNT and YYREEE (reference sequence). DNA of the CDR3: TGTGCCAGCAGCTACGGGACTAGCGGATACAATGAGCAGTTCTTC. Translation gives CASSYGTSGYNEQFF.

The chain combines TRBV5-4 with TRBJ1-4; D unclear. The V end was cut by 5 bases, the J end by 4 bases, with 15 bases between. The V gene's germline CDR1 is SGHNT and CDR2 YYREEE (reference sequence). The CDR3 is made up of 15 amino acids. The CDR3 DNA reads as TGTGCCAGCAGTCACGGATGGGAGGGTAATGAAAAACTGTTTTTT. Its translation is CASSHGWEGNEKLFF.

J is TRBJ2-7 and V is TRBV5-1; TRBD1 aligns across 8 bases. This CDR3 spans 14 amino acids. Trimming took 6 bases from V and 5 from J; bases not matched to a gene: 10. Per germline, CDR1 SGHRS and CDR2 YFSETQ. The CDR3 region is CASILGTGSDEQYF. The CDR3 DNA reads TGCGCCAGCATACTAGGGACAGGCTCGGACGAGCAGTACTTC.

This chain joins TRBV7-6 and TRBJ2-5; TRBD2 matches 10 bases. The germline V gene has CDR1 SGHVS and CDR2 FNYEAQ. There are 16 residues in the CDR3. After removal of 5 bases from V and 2 bases from J, the junction contained 8 bases not matched to a gene. CDR3: CASSATGTSEQETQYF. CDR3 bases: TGTGCCAGCAGCGCGACCGGGACTAGCGAGCAAGAGACCCAGTACTTC.

The sample holds one count of this clone. The chain combines TRBV9 with TRBJ2-3; 12 bases line up with TRBD2. The CDR3 extends over 15 amino acids. Germline loops: CDR1 SGDLS, CDR2 YYNGEE. V lost 0 bases and J lost 7; bases outside the gene matches: 3. The CDR3 sequence: CASSVETSGSNTQYF. CDR3 bases: TGTGCCAGCAGCGTAGAGACTAGCGGGAGTAATACGCAGTATTTT.

About this clone: The sample has other DNA sequences that encode this CDR3 too. The chain recombines TRBV18 with TRBJ2-4; tentative D call: TRBD2 (5 bases). The CDR3 is 15 amino acids. Trimming cost V 3 bases and J 0 bases, with 9 bases left between them. Germline V gene data show CDR1 as KGHSH and CDR2 as LQKENI. The CDR3 DNA reads TGTGCCAGCTCACCCGCCGGACTAGCCAAAAACATTCAGTACTTC. Translating gives CASSPAGLAKNIQYF.

This clone has only one observation. The J gene is TRBJ1-5, the V gene TRBV7-6; D gene ambiguous. The germline V gene has CDR1 SGHVS and CDR2 FNYEAQ. CDR3 length equals 15 residues. The V end lost 5 bases, the J end lost 0 bases, and 11 bases lay between the germline ends. CDR3 loop: CASSPGRGSNQPQHF. The CDR3 region has the DNA TGTGCCAGCAGCCCCGGGCGGGGTAGCAATCAGCCCCAGCATTTT.

CDR3: CASREISYNEQFF. CDR3 in DNA: TGTGCCAGCAGGGAGATCTCCTACAATGAGCAGTTCTTC. The chain combines TRBV11-2 with TRBJ2-1; no definite D call. The CDR3 length is 13 residues. V lost 6 bases and J lost 0, with 6 bases in between. Germline lookup yields CDR1 SGHAT and CDR2 FQNNGV.

The rearrangement joins TRBV28 to TRBJ2-7; D uncertain. The germline CDR1 and CDR2 sequences are MDHEN and SYDVKM. Trimming pared 4 bases from V and 6 bases from J, leaving 19 bases between. The CDR3 is made up of 15 amino acids. The CDR3: CASSSPEFIWREQYF. DNA of the CDR3: TGTGCCAGCAGTTCCCCGGAGTTCATCTGGCGCGAGCAGTACTTC. Variable domain in full (rest from reference TRBV28 and TRBJ2-7): DVKVTQSSRYLVKRTGEKVFLECVQDMDHENMFWYRQDPGLGLRLIYFSYDVKMKEKGDIPEGYSVSREKKERFSLILESASTNQTSMYLCASSSPEFIWREQYFGPGTRLTVT.

The CDR3 protein is CASSPRVAETQYF. The CDR3 bases are TGCGCCAGCAGCCCCAGGGTTGCGGAGACCCAGTACTTC. The rearrangement joins TRBV5-1 to TRBJ2-5, with a possible D match to TRBD1 (5 bases). V lost 4 bases and J 5 bases, leaving 12 bases between the germline ends. The CDR3 sequence is 13 residues long. CDR1 and CDR2 (germline): SGHRS, YFSETQ.

The chain has TRBV5-1 and TRBJ2-7, with unresolved D. The germline V gene has CDR1 SGHRS and CDR2 YFSETQ. CDR3 length: 14 amino acids. Trimming left V 3 bases short and J 2 bases short, with 12 bases between. The CDR3 here is CASSSWSRTYEQYF. The CDR3 DNA is TGCGCCAGCAGCTCCTGGTCCCGTACCTACGAGCAGTACTTC.

The V and J genes are TRBV7-7 and TRBJ2-2; 10 bases are shared with TRBD2. Unmatched junction bases numbered 1, after V lost 8 bases and J lost 1 base. This CDR3 spans 14 amino acids. Germline V gene sequence: CDR1 SSHAT, CDR2 FNYEAQ (reference sequence). Here the CDR3 reads CASGLAVNTGELFF. The CDR3 DNA reads TGTGCCAGCGGACTAGCGGTGAACACCGGGGAGCTGTTTTTT.

The chain is built from TRBV11-2 and TRBJ2-4, with D unclear. Germline CDR1 and CDR2: SGHAT and FQNNGV. The CDR3 spans 14 residues. V was clipped by 6 bases and J by 3 bases, with 12 bases between them. The chain's CDR3 is CASSRLAGKNIQYF. CDR3 in DNA: TGTGCCAGCAGTAGGTTAGCCGGCAAAAACATTCAGTACTTC.

This chain links TRBV27 with TRBJ2-1, with D perhaps matching TRBD1 (6 bases). This CDR3 spans 15 amino acids. CDR1 MNHEY and CDR2 SMNVEV come from the germline V gene (reference sequence). Trimming took off 6 bases at V and 8 bases at J, with 20 bases between the two ends. CDR3 residues: CASRYRTAREDEQFF. The CDR3 DNA follows: TGTGCCAGCAGGTACAGGACAGCTCGTGAGGATGAGCAGTTCTTC.

This chain links TRBV15 with TRBJ2-1; D unresolved. This CDR3 is built from 12 residues. Per germline, CDR1 LNHNV and CDR2 YYDKDF (reference sequence). Trimming pared 4 bases from V and 7 bases from J, leaving 8 bases between. The CDR3 reads CATSIEVNEQFF. The CDR3 DNA reads TGTGCCACCAGCATAGAGGTGAATGAGCAGTTCTTC.

This chain uses TRBV5-1 with TRBJ2-7; no firm D call. Germline-derived CDR1 and CDR2 are SGHRS and YFSETQ. V gave up 1 base and J gave up 0 bases, with 11 bases separating them. The CDR3 runs to 15 residues. The chain's CDR3 is CASSLSHINSYEQYF. In DNA, the CDR3 is TGCGCCAGCAGCTTGAGTCACATAAACTCCTACGAGCAGTACTTC.

The chain uses TRBV29-1 and TRBJ1-2, with a possible D match to TRBD1 (5 bases). The CDR3 extends over 13 amino acids. Germline V lookup: CDR1 SQVTM, CDR2 ANQGSEA. Trimming took 6 bases from V and 1 from J, leaving 12 bases between them. For the CDR3, the DNA is TGCAGCGTGGAGGACATGAATAACTATGGCTACACCTTC. Translating it yields CSVEDMNNYGYTF.

The chain is built from TRBV7-2 and TRBJ2-1; 7 bases map to TRBD2. The trim removed 0 bases at V and 8 bases at J, leaving 7 bases unmatched. Germline V gene data show CDR1 as SGHTA and CDR2 as FQGNSA. The CDR3 sequence is 15 residues long. CDR3 sequence: CASSLAEGTIHEQFF. CDR3 DNA: TGTGCCAGCAGCTTAGCCGAAGGGACTATTCATGAGCAGTTCTTC.

V gene TRBV27 combines with J gene TRBJ1-4; D gene unclear. Trimming took 2 bases from V and 0 from J, leaving 7 bases between them. CDR1 MNHEY and CDR2 SMNVEV come from the germline V gene (reference sequence). The CDR3 runs 15 residues. CDR3 in DNA: TGTGCCAGCAGTTTAATTAGCCCAACTAATGAAAAACTGTTTTTT. This sequence encodes CASSLISPTNEKLFF.

The rearrangement uses TRBV29-1 and TRBJ2-3; 8 bases are shared with TRBD2. CDR1 is SQVTM, CDR2 ANQGSEA, per germline. The trim removed 5 bases at V and 5 bases at J, leaving 12 bases unmatched. The CDR3 loop spans 15 amino acids. This chain's CDR3 is CSVSLSGNQGDTQYF. The CDR3 coding sequence is TGCAGCGTTAGCCTTAGCGGGAATCAGGGAGATACGCAGTATTTT.

The sample holds one count of this clone. The chain uses TRBV28 and TRBJ2-5, with D perhaps assigned TRBD1 or TRBD2 (6 bases each). Germline V lookup: CDR1 MDHEN, CDR2 SYDVKM. Trimming stripped 6 bases from V and 4 bases from J, with 18 bases between. The length of the CDR3 is 15 residues. The CDR3 DNA is TGTGCCAGCAGCTTGGGCGACAGGAGGGGAGAGACCCAGTACTTC. Translated: CASSLGDRRGETQYF.

This clone was seen just once. The chain joins TRBV7-6 to TRBJ2-1, with TRBD1 as a possible D gene (6 bases). CDR3 length: 15 amino acids. Trimming took 5 bases from V and 10 from J, leaving 21 bases between them. Germline CDR1 SGHVS, CDR2 FNYEAQ. The CDR3 bases are TGTGCCAGCAGCCTTAAACCCGGACAGTTGGTCGAGCAGTTCTTC. As protein: CASSLKPGQLVEQFF.